This T cell receptor (beta chain) was identified during a study of T-cell reconstitution after alpha-beta-depleted transplantation in children. CDR1 and CDR2 (germline): SGHRS, YFSETQ. The CDR3 length is 16 residues. Trimming removed 1 base from V and 7 bases from J, with 18 bases in between. Unique molecular identifiers were incorporated when the TCRbeta library was constructed. TCRdb used MiXCR to reprocess the PCR reads, holding one entry per CDR3 protein. The top ten hold approximately 2.3% of the sample, which has some 340,000 distinct CDR3 sequences, 10% seen once. The TCR comes from a human donor who donated a stem cell graft to a child with acute lymphoblastic leukemia. The specimen comprised PBMCs from the stem cell graft donor, sampled from the stem cell graft. The chain recombines TRBV5-1 with TRBJ2-1; the D gene is possibly TRBD2 (5 bases). CDR3 protein: CASSLITGVRGNEQFF. DNA of the CDR3: TGCGCCAGCAGCTTGATCACCGGAGTCCGAGGGAATGAGCAGTTCTTC.